Below are 26 T cell receptor beta chains sequenced from a single sample in a study of shared clonotypes between healthy human individuals. Here immunoSEQ multiplex PCR was the method, and the copy in TCRdb shows in-frame clones only, minus some. The sample has about 2.5 million clones; around 93% are singletons. The sample consisted of naive CD4+ T cells from PBMCs. Subset of the sample: CD45RA+ positively selected. Every receptor here comes from a man in his late teens or twenties in good health. Some clones in this sample may be carry-over from other donors' samples.

The chain combines TRBV27 with TRBJ1-2; unclear D gene. Trimming cost V 0 bases and J 7 bases, with 6 bases left between them. The germline gives CDR1 MNHEY, CDR2 SMNVEV (reference sequence). This CDR3 is built from 12 residues. The CDR3 DNA reads as TGTGCCAGCAGTTTATCCCGGGGTGGCTACACCTTC. It yields the protein CASSLSRGGYTF.

This clone occurred once. V gene TRBV18 combines with J gene TRBJ1-2, with 8 nucleotides matching TRBD1. J was trimmed by 6 bases and V by 6 bases; bases with no gene match: 12. The germline V gene has CDR1 KGHSH and CDR2 LQKENI. CDR3 size: 15 residues. This CDR3 reads CASSLPGGFEHGYTF. In DNA form, the CDR3 reads TGTGCCAGCTCGTTACCAGGGGGCTTTGAACATGGCTACACCTTC.

The J gene is TRBJ2-1, the V gene TRBV9, with 8 bases lining up with TRBD2. The CDR3 extends over 18 amino acids. The germline V gene has CDR1 SGDLS and CDR2 YYNGEE. Germline trimming cut 0 bases from V and 3 bases from J; bases unmatched to any gene: 11. Here the CDR3 reads CASSVVDVAGGHYNEQFF. The CDR3 DNA reads TGTGCCAGCAGCGTAGTGGATGTGGCGGGAGGCCACTACAATGAGCAGTTCTTC. Based on the CDR3 plus reference TRBV9 and TRBJ2-1, the full variable domain is DSGVTQTPKHLITATGQRVTLRCSPRSGDLSVYWYQQSLDQGLQFLIQYYNGEERAKGNILERFSAQQFPDLHSELNLSSLELGDSALYFCASSVVDVAGGHYNEQFFGPGTRLTVL.

This clone was seen a single time. V gene TRBV11-3 combines with J gene TRBJ2-1; D not certain. V shed 0 bases and J shed 1 base, with 4 bases lying between them. Per germline, CDR1 SGHNT and CDR2 YENEEA. The CDR3 loop spans 14 amino acids. CDR3 in amino acids: CASSLEGSYNEQFF. The CDR3 nucleotides are TGTGCCAGCAGCTTAGAGGGGTCCTACAATGAGCAGTTCTTC.

In this sample, this clone turned up once. The V call is TRBV15, the J call TRBJ1-4; D not resolved. Trimming stripped 1 base from V and 5 bases from J, with 11 bases between. The CDR3 extends over 15 amino acids. In germline, CDR1 is LNHNV, CDR2 YYDKDF (reference sequence). The CDR3, as DNA: TGTGCCACCAGCAGAGGCCGGATGGGAAATGAAAAACTGTTTTTT. Its protein is CATSRGRMGNEKLFF. The entire variable domain, with the rest obtained from reference TRBV15 and TRBJ1-4, is as follows: DAMVIQNPRYQVTQFGKPVTLSCSQTLNHNVMYWYQQKSSQAPKLLFHYYDKDFNNEADTPDNFQSRRPNTSFCFLDIRSPGLGDTAMYLCATSRGRMGNEKLFFGSGTQLSVL.

The V call is TRBV28, the J call TRBJ1-2; D is perhaps TRBD1 (6 bases). The CDR3 loop spans 13 amino acids. Trimming shortened V by 2 bases and J by 8 bases, and 12 bases separated the two germline ends. The germline V gene has CDR1 MDHEN and CDR2 SYDVKM. The CDR3 is CASSLERGVGYTF. The CDR3 DNA reads TGTGCCAGCAGTTTAGAAAGGGGGGTCGGCTACACCTTC.

This clone has only one observation. This rearrangement joins TRBV19 to TRBJ1-1, with TRBD1 as a possible D gene (6 bases). Germline V gene sequence: CDR1 LNHDA, CDR2 SQIVND (reference sequence). The CDR3 length is 13 residues. The V and J ends lost 7 bases and 10 bases respectively, with 19 bases between them. The chain's CDR3 is CASIRGSGASAFF. Written as DNA, the CDR3 is TGTGCCAGTATTCGGGGATCGGGGGCCTCAGCTTTCTTT.

Worth noting for this clone: This same CDR3 is encoded by further DNA sequences in the sample. The V call is TRBV7-2, the J call TRBJ2-3; a weak D match, TRBD1 (5 bases). V was clipped by 5 bases and J by 1 base, with 7 bases between them. CDR3 length: 13 residues. Per the germline V gene, CDR1 is SGHTA and CDR2 is FQGNSA. The CDR3 reads CASSPRGTDTQYF. Written as DNA, the CDR3 is TGTGCCAGCAGCCCCAGGGGCACAGATACGCAGTATTTT. Filled out from reference TRBV7-2 and TRBJ2-3, the complete variable domain reads GAGVSQSPSNKVTEKGKDVELRCDPISGHTALYWYRQSLGQGLEFLIYFQGNSAPDKSGLPSDRFSAERTGGSVSTLTIQRTQQEDSAVYLCASSPRGTDTQYFGPGTRLTVL.

This clone was found a few times. V is TRBV7-3 and J is TRBJ1-1; D unclear. The CDR3 runs to 12 residues. V was cut by 7 bases and J by 8 bases, with 14 bases left in between. Germline values: CDR1 SGHTA, CDR2 FQGTGA. The CDR3 loop reads CASTLVGREAFF. CDR3 DNA sequence: TGTGCCAGCACCTTGGTCGGGCGCGAAGCTTTCTTT.

The chain has TRBV19 and TRBJ2-1; TRBD2 agrees at 7 bases. The CDR3 consists of 15 residues. V lost 3 bases and J lost 8; bases outside the gene matches: 10. Per the germline V gene, CDR1 is LNHDA and CDR2 is SQIVND (reference sequence). The CDR3 loop reads CASSIKTGRLYEQFF. The CDR3 DNA follows: TGTGCCAGTAGTATTAAAACCGGGAGGCTTTATGAGCAGTTCTTC.

This clone was observed once. The chain uses TRBV5-6 and TRBJ2-7; D call uncertain. The CDR3 consists of 12 residues. Between the trimmed V and J ends, which lost 3 bases and 3 bases, there was a span of 7 bases. In germline, CDR1 is SGHDT, CDR2 YYEEEE. The DNA of the CDR3 is TGTGCCAGCAGCTCGTTGGGCTACGAGCAGTACTTC. Protein product: CASSSLGYEQYF.

The chain joins TRBV27 to TRBJ2-3, with 9 bases lining up with TRBD1. The CDR3 is made up of 16 amino acids. Germline-derived CDR1 and CDR2 are MNHEY and SMNVEV (reference sequence). Trimming at V came to 7 bases and at J to 0 bases, leaving 8 bases not matched to a gene. This CDR3 is CASNRGREYSTDTQYF. CDR3 nucleotides: TGTGCCAGCAACAGGGGGCGCGAATATAGCACAGATACGCAGTATTTT.

The rearrangement joins TRBV27 to TRBJ2-7; the match to TRBD2 covers 9 bases. Germline V lookup: CDR1 MNHEY, CDR2 SMNVEV (reference sequence). This CDR3 contains 13 residues. After removal of 9 bases from V and 6 bases from J, the junction contained 9 bases not matched to a gene. This chain's CDR3 is CASGSGRVREQYF. CDR3 DNA: TGTGCCAGTGGTAGCGGGAGAGTACGCGAGCAGTACTTC.

Note on this clone: Other DNA sequences in the sample encode the same CDR3. The chain couples TRBV5-1 to TRBJ1-5; D uncertain. The V end lost 0 bases, the J end lost 0 bases, and 7 bases lay between the germline ends. The length of the CDR3 is 15 residues. Looked up from germline, CDR1 is SGHRS and CDR2 is YFSETQ. This CDR3 is CASSLGGASNQPQHF. The DNA of the CDR3 is TGCGCCAGCAGCTTGGGGGGAGCTAGCAATCAGCCCCAGCATTTT.

The rearrangement joins TRBV28 to TRBJ2-7, with 8 bases fitting TRBD1. This CDR3 has 15 residues. J gave up 3 bases and V 5 bases, and 9 bases lay outside the gene matches. The V gene's germline CDR1 is MDHEN and CDR2 SYDVKM. As DNA, the CDR3 is TGTGCCAGCAGTACCACCTCCAGGGGGCTCTACGAGCAGTACTTC. Protein: CASSTTSRGLYEQYF.

The J gene is TRBJ1-5, the V gene TRBV28, with 7 bases fitting TRBD1. After removal of 3 bases from V and 5 bases from J, the junction contained 4 bases not matched to a gene. Germline CDR1 and CDR2: MDHEN and SYDVKM. CDR3 size: 14 residues. DNA of the CDR3: TGTGCCAGCAGTTTGACAGGGTACTATCAGCCCCAGCATTTT. As protein: CASSLTGYYQPQHF.

This rearrangement joins TRBV5-1 to TRBJ1-4, with 11 bases that match TRBD1. This CDR3 spans 15 amino acids. Trimming at V came to 4 bases and at J to 7 bases, leaving 6 bases not matched to a gene. Per the germline V gene, CDR1 is SGHRS and CDR2 is YFSETQ. The CDR3 reads CASSGTGTGGEKLFF. The CDR3 bases are TGCGCCAGCAGCGGAACCGGGACAGGGGGTGAAAAACTGTTTTTT.

This clone was seen once. The J gene is TRBJ2-1, the V gene TRBV28; 9 bases fit TRBD2. CDR3 length: 14 amino acids. V lost 7 bases and J lost 4; bases outside the gene matches: 5. Germline V lookup: CDR1 MDHEN, CDR2 SYDVKM. The CDR3 sequence: CASIPGLAYNEQFF. The CDR3 DNA follows: TGTGCCAGCATCCCGGGACTAGCTTACAATGAGCAGTTCTTC.

The chain employs TRBV5-7 and TRBJ1-5, with D hard to call. TRBV5-7 is recorded as an ORF, its role being uncertain. Trimming cost V 2 bases and J 8 bases, with 20 bases left between them. This CDR3 contains 16 residues. This chain's CDR3 is CASSFLTRRNGEPQHF. CDR3 coding DNA: TGTGCCAGCAGCTTCCTGACAAGGAGGAATGGGGAGCCCCAGCATTTT.

DNA for the CDR3: TGTGCCAGCAGTCCCCACCCTTCAGGGGGCAACTATGGCTACACCTTC. Translation: CASSPHPSGGNYGYTF. The rearrangement uses TRBV28 and TRBJ1-2; 8 bases map to TRBD1. This CDR3 has 16 residues. Germline-derived CDR1 and CDR2 are MDHEN and SYDVKM. V shed 5 bases, J shed 2 bases, and the junction held 10 bases outside the gene matches.

This chain connects TRBV6-5 to TRBJ2-4, with 7 bases aligning to TRBD1. The CDR3 has 15 residues. Trimming at V came to 5 bases and at J to 4 bases, leaving 8 bases not matched to a gene. Germline loops: CDR1 MNHEY, CDR2 SVGAGI. The DNA for the CDR3 is TGTGCCAGCAGTAGGAAACCGGGACAGAAAAACATTCAGTACTTC. It encodes CASSRKPGQKNIQYF.

This clone was observed once. In the same sample, other DNA sequences code for this CDR3. The chain combines TRBV5-1 with TRBJ1-2, with TRBD1 matching over 7 bases. The CDR3 contains 14 residues. V lost 0 bases, J lost 8 bases, and 7 bases stayed unmatched. The germline V gene has CDR1 SGHRS and CDR2 YFSETQ. CDR3 sequence (DNA): TGCGCCAGCAGCTTGGCCGACAGGGCCTACGGCTACACCTTC. This gives the protein CASSLADRAYGYTF.

The chain combines TRBV27 with TRBJ2-1; no definite D call. The germline V gene has CDR1 MNHEY and CDR2 SMNVEV (reference sequence). Trimming left V 5 bases short and J 8 bases short, with 22 bases between. The CDR3 spans 16 residues. CDR3 loop: CASSPTGSSRSYEQFF. The CDR3 DNA is TGTGCCAGCAGTCCTACCGGGTCCTCCCGGAGCTATGAGCAGTTCTTC.

This chain uses TRBV7-2 with TRBJ1-1; 7 bases agree with TRBD1. There are 13 residues in the CDR3. From germline, CDR1 is SGHTA and CDR2 FQGNSA. The J segment lost 6 bases and the V segment lost 2 bases, leaving 3 bases of the junction unmatched. As DNA, the CDR3 is TGTGCCAGCAGCTTATTAGGGGGCTCTGAAGCTTTCTTT. Protein product: CASSLLGGSEAFF.

The chain uses TRBV30 and TRBJ2-4; no firm D call. Trimming pared 3 bases from V and 6 bases from J, leaving 9 bases between. The CDR3 runs 12 residues. The germline gives CDR1 GTSNPN, CDR2 SVGIG (reference sequence). In DNA form, the CDR3 reads TGTGCCTGGAGGTGGGGTTCAAACATTCAGTACTTC. Translation gives CAWRWGSNIQYF.

V and J are TRBV27 and TRBJ1-3; D ambiguous. The CDR3 spans 18 residues. With 2 bases removed from V and 0 bases from J, the gap between germline ends came to 17 bases. CDR1 and CDR2 (germline): MNHEY, SMNVEV (reference sequence). CDR3 sequence (DNA): TGTGCCAGCAGTTTACGCGGCGGCGATGGTACCTCTGGAAACACCATATATTTT. Residues: CASSLRGGDGTSGNTIYF.